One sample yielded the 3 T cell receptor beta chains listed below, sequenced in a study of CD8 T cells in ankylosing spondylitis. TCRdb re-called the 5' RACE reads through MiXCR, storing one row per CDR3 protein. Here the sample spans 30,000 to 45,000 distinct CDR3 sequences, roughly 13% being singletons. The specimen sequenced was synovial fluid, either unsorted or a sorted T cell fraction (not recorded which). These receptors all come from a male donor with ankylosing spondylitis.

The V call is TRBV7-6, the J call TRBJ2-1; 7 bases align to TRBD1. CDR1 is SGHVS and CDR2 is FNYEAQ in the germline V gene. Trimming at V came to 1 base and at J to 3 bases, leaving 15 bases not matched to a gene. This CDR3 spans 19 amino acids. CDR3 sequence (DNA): TGTGCCAGCAGCTTAGACGGGGTACACAGGGGAAACCACTACAATGAGCAGTTCTTC. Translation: CASSLDGVHRGNHYNEQFF. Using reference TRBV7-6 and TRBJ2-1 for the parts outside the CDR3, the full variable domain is GAGVSQSPRYKVTKRGQDVALRCDPISGHVSLYWYRQALGQGPEFLTYFNYEAQQDKSGLPNDRFSAERPEGSISTLTIQRTEQRDSAMYRCASSLDGVHRGNHYNEQFFGPGTRLTVL.

Here the CDR3 DNA reads TGTGCCAGCTTCTTGTCCTCCCGGAGCAATCAGCCCCAGCATTTT. As protein: CASFLSSRSNQPQHF. V usage is TRBV5-8 and J usage is TRBJ1-5; D uncertain. The CDR3 has 15 residues. The germline gives CDR1 SGHTS, CDR2 YDEGEE. Trimming pared 7 bases from V and 1 base from J, leaving 15 bases between. Full variable domain (rest looked up from reference TRBV5-8 and TRBJ1-5): EAGVTQSPTHLIKTRGQQATLRCSPISGHTSVYWYQQALGLGLQFLLWYDEGEERNRGNFPPRFSGRQFPNYSSELNVNALELEDSALYLCASFLSSRSNQPQHFGDGTRLSIL.

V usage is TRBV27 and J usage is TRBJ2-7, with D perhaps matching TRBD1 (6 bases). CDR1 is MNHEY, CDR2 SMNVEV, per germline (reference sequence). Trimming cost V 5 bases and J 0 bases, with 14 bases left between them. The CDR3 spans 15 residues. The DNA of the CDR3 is TGTGCCAGCAGTCTACAGGGACCGAGCTCCTACGAGCAGTACTTC. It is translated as CASSLQGPSSYEQYF.